This TCR beta chain appears in the sequencing data of a study of T cells after yellow fever vaccination. Overall study findings and caveats: FACS-sorted repertoires might harbor abundant contaminating clonotypes from the bulk population.

V was clipped by 3 bases and J by 7 bases, with 10 bases between them. The CDR3 is 12 amino acids. CDR1 is DFQATT, CDR2 SNEGSKA, per germline (reference sequence). Each CDR3 protein is one row after TCRdb ran MiXCR on the 5' RACE reads. Found here are approximately 12,000 distinct CDR3 sequences, 5.8% of them singletons; the top ten hold approximately 1%. Many counts were recorded for this clonotype. J is TRBJ2-1 and V is TRBV20-1, with D possibly TRBD2 on 6 matching bases. The sequence came from a man aged 30 to 45 who received the YFV17D yellow fever vaccine. Sequencing was performed on PBMCs, either bulk or a sorted T-cell subset (CD4+, CD8+, memory, or dextramer-sorted; not recorded which), taken on the day of the yellow fever booster vaccination. CDR3 nucleotide sequence: TGCAGTGCTAGGGGGGGAAGGAATGAGCAGTTCTTC. This codes for CSARGGRNEQFF.